This T cell receptor beta chain was recovered during a study of beta chain features in type 1 diabetes. Across the study: Investigators examined some 110,000,000 sorted cells across all samples.

General study results and limits: In all four CD4+ subsets, TCRB CDR3 length was significantly, moderately reduced in type 1 diabetes.

The V end was cut by 6 bases, the J end by 3 bases, with 8 bases between. The CDR3 loop spans 12 amino acids. The germline gives CDR1 SGDLS, CDR2 YYNGEE. This clone was counted only a few times. Antigen unknown. As every portion of the isolated RNA was reverse transcribed, the sequencing read expressed TCRB transcripts. Assay used: immunoSEQ multiplex PCR; TCRdb lists only in-frame clones, some missing. The repertoire holds roughly 150,000 clones, with approximately 7.8% as singletons. Material for sequencing was central memory CD4+ T cells from blood. The sequence came from a woman aged 40 to 50 with type 1 diabetes. The J gene is TRBJ2-3, the V gene TRBV9; perhaps TRBD2 as D (6 bases). The CDR3 DNA is TGTGCCAGCAACAGCGGGACAGATACGCAGTATTTT. It is translated as CASNSGTDTQYF.